The clone carrying this T cell receptor beta chain has at least ten counts. Unique molecular identifiers featured in how the TCRbeta library was prepared. Each CDR3 protein gets one entry after TCRdb re-called the PCR reads with MiXCR. The sample lists about 640,000 distinct CDR3 sequences; roughly 17% were seen once. The sample comes from a study of T-cell reconstitution after alpha-beta-depleted transplantation in children. The sequence was collected from a human donor who donated a stem cell graft to a child with acute myeloid leukemia. This material consisted of PBMCs from the stem cell graft donor, taken from the stem cell graft.

The CDR3 DNA reads as TGCAGTGCCTGTCCCGGACAGGGTCAAGAGACCCAGTACTTC. The encoded protein is CSACPGQGQETQYF. V gene TRBV20-1 combines with J gene TRBJ2-5; 8 nucleotides match TRBD1. The V and J ends lost 6 bases and 2 bases, in that order; junction bases with no gene match: 8. CDR1 is DFQATT and CDR2 is SNEGSKA in the germline V gene (reference sequence). CDR3 length equals 14 residues.